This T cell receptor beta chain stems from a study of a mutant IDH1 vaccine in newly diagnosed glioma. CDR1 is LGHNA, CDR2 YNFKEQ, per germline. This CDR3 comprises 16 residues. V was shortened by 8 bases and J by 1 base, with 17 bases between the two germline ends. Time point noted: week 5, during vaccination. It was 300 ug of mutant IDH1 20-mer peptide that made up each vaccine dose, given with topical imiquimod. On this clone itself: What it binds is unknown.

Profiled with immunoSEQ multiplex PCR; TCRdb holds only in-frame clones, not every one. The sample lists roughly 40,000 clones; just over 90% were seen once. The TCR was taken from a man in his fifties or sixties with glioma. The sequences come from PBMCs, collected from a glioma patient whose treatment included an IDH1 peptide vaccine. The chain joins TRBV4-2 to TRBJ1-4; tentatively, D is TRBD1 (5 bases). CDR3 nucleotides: TGTGCCAGCTCTTGGTGGGGCAGTGAAACTAATGAAAAACTGTTTTTT. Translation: CASSWWGSETNEKLFF.